This T cell receptor (beta chain) was found in a study of T cell changes during pregnancy in multiple sclerosis. The ends were cut back, 3 bases at V and 3 bases at J, with 8 bases in the middle. Germline V gene data show CDR1 as MNHEY and CDR2 as SMNVEV (reference sequence). The CDR3 contains 13 residues. This table comes from immunoSEQ multiplex PCR, and its TCRdb copy is limited to in-frame clones, with some not included. The sample lists about 80,000 clones, around 92% seen once, with 1.4% in the top ten. Sequences were derived from peripheral blood, sampled before pregnancy. This sequence was found in a female donor with multiple sclerosis, enrolled in a pregnancy study. The chain carries TRBV27 and TRBJ1-1; D ambiguous. This chain's CDR3 is CASSLASYTEAFF. As DNA, the CDR3 is TGTGCCAGCAGTTTGGCAAGTTACACTGAAGCTTTCTTT.